These T cell receptor beta chains were read from a single sample in a study of CD8 T cells in ankylosing spondylitis. MiXCR, run by TCRdb on the 5' RACE reads, gives a single entry per CDR3 protein. This sample has about 240,000 distinct CDR3 sequences; 20% to 30% occur once, and the top ten carry roughly 0.67%. Input material: blood, either unsorted or a sorted T cell fraction (not recorded which). The origin of the receptors is a male donor with ankylosing spondylitis or in good health (not recorded which). Each CDR3 is given with its conserved first and last residue. The D gene is left open where the match is weak. Clone size is not always given. Where it is, it says once, few, many or a class for expanded clones.

many	TRBV5-1	-	TRBJ2-3	TGCGCCAGCAGCTTGCAGGGAGGCACAGATACGCAGTATTTT	CASSLQGGTDTQYF
many	TRBV4-2	TRBD2	TRBJ2-1	TGTGCCAGCACACCGGCCAGACTAGCGGGGGGGCCTGATGAGCAGTTCTTC	CASTPARLAGGPDEQFF
few	TRBV20-1	-	TRBJ2-4	TGCAGTGCTAGGGCCGGGATCGTCTCAAGAGCCAAAAACATTCAGTACTTC	CSARAGIVSRAKNIQYF
once	TRBV10-3	-	TRBJ2-5	TGTGCCATCGGATGGACAGCCAAGGAAGAGACCCAGTACTTC	CAIGWTAKEETQYF
once	TRBV28	TRBD1	TRBJ1-1	TGTGCCAGCAGTTTTGGGGACAGTAGGAACACTGAAGCTTTCTTT	CASSFGDSRNTEAFF
-	TRBV20-1	TRBD1	TRBJ2-3	TGCAGTGCTAGATCCGGGACAGGGTGGACAGATACGCAGTATTTT	CSARSGTGWTDTQYF
once	TRBV24-1	-	TRBJ2-1	TGTGCCACCAGTGATTTTGGGTCAGCCTCCTACAATGAGCAGTTCTTC	CATSDFGSASYNEQFF
many	TRBV7-3	TRBD2	TRBJ2-1	TGTGCCAGCAGCTACCAGCGGGGGGGCCGAAATGAGCAGTTCTTC	CASSYQRGGRNEQFF
many	TRBV5-1	-	TRBJ2-7	TGCGCCAGCAGCTTGGAACAGGGTTACGAGCAGTACTTC	CASSLEQGYEQYF
-	TRBV12-3/TRBV12-4	TRBD1	TRBJ2-5	TGTGCCAGCGGGACAGGGTTGGAGACCCAGTACTTC	CASGTGLETQYF
many	TRBV5-6	-	TRBJ1-4	TGTGCCAGCAGCTTGAAACAGCCCGATGAAAAACTGTTTTTT	CASSLKQPDEKLFF
-	TRBV12-3/TRBV12-4	TRBD1	TRBJ2-7	TGTGCCAGCAGTTGGGGGCAGGGGGCTTACGAGCAGTACTTC	CASSWGQGAYEQYF
-	TRBV10-3	-	TRBJ2-3	TGTGCCACTGGGGATACCACAGATACGCAGTATTTT	CATGDTTDTQYF
many	TRBV3-1	-	TRBJ1-5	TGTGCCAGCAGCCAAGGAGGGGCCGGGCAGCCCCAGCATTTT	CASSQGGAGQPQHF
-	TRBV7-6	-	TRBJ1-4	TGTGCCAGCAGCCGCGGCGGGGGATCTATTGAAAAACTGTTTTTT	CASSRGGGSIEKLFF
many	TRBV29-1	TRBD1	TRBJ1-1	TGCAGCGTTACACAGGGGTCCACTGAAGCTTTCTTT	CSVTQGSTEAFF
few	TRBV20-1	TRBD2	TRBJ2-3	TGCAGTGCCCCACGGGCGGGGGGGCCGAATACGCAGTATTTT	CSAPRAGGPNTQYF
few	TRBV5-5	-	TRBJ2-7	TGTGCCAGCAGCGTCCGGTTCCAGGACAGCTCCTACGAGCAGTACTTC	CASSVRFQDSSYEQYF
-	TRBV28	-	TRBJ1-3	TGTGCCAGCAGGCAAAGTCTGGCGAACACCATATATTTT	CASRQSLANTIYF
-	TRBV2	TRBD2	TRBJ2-5	TGTACCAGCAGTCCCGGGACTAGCGGGGGGTACCAAGAGACCCAGTACTTC	CTSSPGTSGGYQETQYF
many	TRBV20-1	TRBD1	TRBJ1-5	TGCAGTGCACAAATCGGGTCCGGGACAGGGTTTCAGCCCCAGCATTTT	CSAQIGSGTGFQPQHF
-	TRBV2	-	TRBJ2-3	TGTGCCAGCGCCGGGCCGGGACAAAGCACAGATACGCAGTATTTT	CASAGPGQSTDTQYF
-	TRBV12-3/TRBV12-4	-	TRBJ2-2	TGTGCCAGCAGTCCCCGGGGATCGAACACCGGGGAGCTGTTTTTT	CASSPRGSNTGELFF
once	TRBV5-1	TRBD1	TRBJ2-3	TGCGCCAGCAGCTTGGGACAGGGGGCCTTAGCAGATACGCAGTATTTT	CASSLGQGALADTQYF
many	TRBV12-3/TRBV12-4	-	TRBJ2-7	TGTGCCAGCAGTCCCGTCGGAGGGAGAACCTACGAGCAGTACTTC	CASSPVGGRTYEQYF
once	TRBV2	-	TRBJ2-5	TGTGCCAGCAGTTCCGGGACCTCTTGGACCCAGTACTTC	CASSSGTSWTQYF
-	TRBV2	TRBD1	TRBJ1-2	TGTGCCAGCAGCGCCCAGGGGGCGAGCTATGGCTACACCTTC	CASSAQGASYGYTF
-	TRBV28	-	TRBJ1-6	TGTGCCAGCAGTTCCGGGGGGGGGGCGACTTCACCCCTCCACTTT	CASSSGGGATSPLHF
many	TRBV20-1	TRBD1	TRBJ1-1	TGCAGTGCTAGAAACGGACAGGGGGCGCGGACTGAAGCTTTCTTT	CSARNGQGARTEAFF
few	TRBV20-1	TRBD1	TRBJ2-7	TGCAGTGCTGCTACCCCGGGACAGCCACCCTACGAGCAGTACTTC	CSAATPGQPPYEQYF
-	TRBV7-2	-	TRBJ2-7	TGTGCCAGCGCCTGGGGCTTCAGCTCCTACGAGCAGTACTTC	CASAWGFSSYEQYF
many	TRBV20-1	-	TRBJ1-6	TGCAGTGCCCACCCGGGACAAAGCCAAGAGGCCCTCCACTTT	CSAHPGQSQEALHF
-	TRBV20-1	-	TRBJ2-4	TGCAGTGCTATCGCACCGAATCCGACCAAAAACATTCAGTACTTC	CSAIAPNPTKNIQYF
-	TRBV10-3	TRBD1	TRBJ1-1	TGTGCCATCAGTGAGTCGGGACAGAGTTTGGAAGCTTTCTTT	CAISESGQSLEAFF
many	TRBV7-2	TRBD2	TRBJ2-1	TGTGCCAGCAGCCCGAGCAGCGGGGGGGCCTACAATGAGCAGTTCTTC	CASSPSSGGAYNEQFF
many	TRBV20-1	-	TRBJ2-7	TGCAGTGCTAGTTGGCGAGATTTAGAGTACTTC	CSASWRDLEYF
-	TRBV5-4	TRBD2	TRBJ2-4	TGTGCCAGCAGCTCGCCGGGACTAGCGGAAAACATTCAGTACTTC	CASSSPGLAENIQYF
-	TRBV20-1	TRBD2	TRBJ2-4	TGCAGTGCTAACGGGGGGTTACGACTAGCCAAAAACATTCAGTACTTC	CSANGGLRLAKNIQYF
many	TRBV20-1	TRBD1	TRBJ2-7	TGCAGTGCAACCATATTGGGACAGGGATTCCGACGGTCCTACGAGCAGTACTTC	CSATILGQGFRRSYEQYF
many	TRBV20-1	-	TRBJ2-7	TGCAGTGCTAGAGAGGGGACGCCGACCTACGAGCAGTACTTC	CSAREGTPTYEQYF
-	TRBV6-5	-	TRBJ2-5	TGTGCCAGCAGTTACGGGCTGCGGGAGACCCAGTACTTC	CASSYGLRETQYF
-	TRBV24-1	TRBD2	TRBJ2-3	TGTGCCACCAGTGATTTGCCAGCGGGGGCGGATACGCAGTATTTT	CATSDLPAGADTQYF
few	TRBV20-1	-	TRBJ2-7	TGCAGTGCTAGTGGTGCGGACAGAGGGAGCTCCTACGAGCAGTACTTC	CSASGADRGSSYEQYF
-	TRBV20-1	-	TRBJ2-4	TGCAGTGCTAGAGCTAGGGGACAAAAGGGAAACATTCAGTACTTC	CSARARGQKGNIQYF
-	TRBV12-3/TRBV12-4	TRBD1	TRBJ2-5	TGTGCCAGCAGTAGGGGACAGAGCCAAGAGACCCAGTACTTC	CASSRGQSQETQYF
many	TRBV5-1	-	TRBJ2-1	TGCGCCAGCAGCTTCCAAGGGGGGAGGAATGAGCAGTTCTTC	CASSFQGGRNEQFF
many	TRBV29-1	-	TRBJ1-2	TGCAGCGTTGAAGATCGGCAGAGATCTACCTATGGCTACACCTTC	CSVEDRQRSTYGYTF
many	TRBV2	TRBD1	TRBJ2-7	TGTGCCAGCAGTGGAGGGACAGGTCGGAGCTACGAGCAGTACTTC	CASSGGTGRSYEQYF
few	TRBV15	-	TRBJ2-5	TGTGCCACCAGCCTCCTGGGGACTGGGCAAGAGACCCAGTACTTC	CATSLLGTGQETQYF
-	TRBV20-1	TRBD2	TRBJ2-7	TGCAGTGCTAGGCCTTCTAGCGGGGCCTACGAGCAGTACTTC	CSARPSSGAYEQYF
-	TRBV6-1	-	TRBJ2-7	TGTGCCAGCAGTGAAAATTTGTCGGCGGGGTGGGGTTCCGCCTACGAGCAGTACTTC	CASSENLSAGWGSAYEQYF
-	TRBV7-2	-	TRBJ1-1	TGTGCCAGCAGCCAATCGGGACACCCGAACACTGAAGCTTTCTTT	CASSQSGHPNTEAFF
few	TRBV6-2/TRBV6-3	-	TRBJ2-3	TGTGCCAGCAGTTACACAGGAAGTGGTTCGGATACGCAGTATTTT	CASSYTGSGSDTQYF
-	TRBV9	TRBD2	TRBJ2-7	TGTGCCAGCAGCTCCGCGGGGGTCCGCGAGCAGTACTTC	CASSSAGVREQYF